Below, one T cell receptor (beta chain) is given with its context. Antigen unknown. Clones were read by immunoSEQ multiplex PCR, and TCRdb kept only the in-frame ones, dropping some. The sample includes 90,000 to 130,000 clones, 60% to 85% seen only once; the top ten take 4.5% to 5.5%. The CDR3 sequence is 13 residues long. V was trimmed by 3 bases and J by 2 bases, leaving 6 bases between them. Germline lookup yields CDR1 SGDLS and CDR2 YYNGEE. The data belong to a study of PD-1 blockade in mismatch repair-deficient tumors. Across the study: All were previously treated, progressing patients with about 12 mismatch repair-deficient cancer types. Study-wide results and limits: Rapid post-treatment expansion, then contraction, generally preceding radiologic response, marked tumor-resident clones.

The source is an adult with mismatch repair-deficient cancer. The sequencing used peripheral blood, collected approximately 60 weeks after starting pembrolizumab. The chain is built from TRBV9 and TRBJ2-4; D ambiguous. The CDR3 bases are TGTGCCAGCAGCGAGGGAACCAAAAACATTCAGTACTTC. It translates to CASSEGTKNIQYF.